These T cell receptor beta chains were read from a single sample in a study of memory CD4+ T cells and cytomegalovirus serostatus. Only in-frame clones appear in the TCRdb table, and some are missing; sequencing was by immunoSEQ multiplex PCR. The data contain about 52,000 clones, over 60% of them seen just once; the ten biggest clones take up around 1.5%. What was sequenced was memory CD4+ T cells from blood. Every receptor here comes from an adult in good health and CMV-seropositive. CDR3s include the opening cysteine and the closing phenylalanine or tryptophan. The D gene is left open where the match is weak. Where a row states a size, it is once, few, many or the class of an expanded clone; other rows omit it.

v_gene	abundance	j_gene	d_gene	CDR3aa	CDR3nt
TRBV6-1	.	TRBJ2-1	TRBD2	CASSGTSGSYNEQFF	TGTGCCAGCAGCGGGACTAGCGGGAGTTACAATGAGCAGTTCTTC
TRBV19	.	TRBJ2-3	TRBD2	CASSPERGPGDTQYF	TGTGCCAGTAGTCCCGAGCGGGGGCCGGGAGATACGCAGTATTTT
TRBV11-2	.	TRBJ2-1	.	CASSLDSFVYGTLRNNEQFF	TGTGCCAGCAGCTTAGATAGTTTCGTTTATGGGACACTTCGGAACAATGAGCAGTTCTTC
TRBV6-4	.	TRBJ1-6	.	CASSDRWGNSPLHF	TGTGCCAGCAGTGACCGATGGGGGAATTCACCCCTCCACTTT
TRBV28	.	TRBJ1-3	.	CASLRGSPGNTIYF	TGTGCCAGCCTTCGGGGCTCACCAGGAAACACCATATATTTT
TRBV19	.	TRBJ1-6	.	CASSILDRSSSPLHF	TGTGCCAGTAGTATCCTCGACAGGAGCAGTTCACCCCTCCACTTT
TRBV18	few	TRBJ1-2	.	CASSLGRYYGYTF	TGTGCCAGCTCACTTGGACGGTACTATGGCTACACCTTC
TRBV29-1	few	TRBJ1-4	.	CSVAPEGVGEKLFF	TGCAGCGTTGCGCCCGAAGGGGTCGGCGAAAAACTGTTTTTT
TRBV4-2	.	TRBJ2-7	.	CASSPGRQLYEQYF	TGTGCCAGCAGCCCCGGCCGACAACTCTACGAGCAGTACTTC
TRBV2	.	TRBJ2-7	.	CASSAGTVVYEQYF	TGTGCCAGCAGTGCGGGGACTGTCGTCTACGAGCAGTACTTC
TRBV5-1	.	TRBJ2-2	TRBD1	CASSLAQGALTGELFF	TGCGCCAGCAGCTTGGCACAGGGGGCATTGACCGGGGAGCTGTTTTTT
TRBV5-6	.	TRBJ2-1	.	CASSVTRALFF	TGTGCCAGCAGCGTGACTAGAGCTCTGTTCTTC
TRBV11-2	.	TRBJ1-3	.	CASSVNSGNTIYF	TGTGCCAGCAGCGTGAACTCTGGAAACACCATATATTTT
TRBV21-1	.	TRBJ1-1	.	CASTTPGRDNTEAFF	TGTGCCAGCACTACCCCGGGGAGAGATAACACTGAAGCTTTCTTT
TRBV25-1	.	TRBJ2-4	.	CASSEYGSSKNIQYF	TGTGCCAGCAGTGAATATGGATCATCCAAAAACATTCAGTACTTC
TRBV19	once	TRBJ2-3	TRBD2	CASSPWKGLRTSGGPSTQYF	TGTGCCAGTAGTCCCTGGAAGGGGCTGAGGACTAGCGGGGGGCCTAGTACGCAGTATTTT
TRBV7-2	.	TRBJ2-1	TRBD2	CASSPGGGGRSSYNEQFF	TGTGCCAGCAGCCCCGGCGGGGGAGGGAGGAGCTCCTACAATGAGCAGTTCTTC
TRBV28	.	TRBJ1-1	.	CASRINTEAFF	TGTGCCAGCAGAATTAACACTGAAGCTTTCTTT
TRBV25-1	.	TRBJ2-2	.	CASASTGELFF	TGTGCTTCGGCAAGCACCGGGGAGCTGTTTTTT
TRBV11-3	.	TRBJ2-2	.	CASSPGTSNTGELFF	TGTGCCAGCAGCCCCGGGACATCCAACACCGGGGAGCTGTTTTTT
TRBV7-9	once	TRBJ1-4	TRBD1	CASSLARAGQLNEKLFF	TGTGCCAGCAGCTTAGCGAGGGCGGGACAGCTTAATGAAAAACTGTTTTTT
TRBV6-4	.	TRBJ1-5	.	CASSVVIQSNQPQHF	TGTGCCAGCAGTGTGGTCATACAGAGCAATCAGCCCCAGCATTTT
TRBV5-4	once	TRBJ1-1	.	CASSQPWPSGERPLSTEAFF	TGTGCCAGCAGCCAGCCTTGGCCGTCCGGGGAGAGGCCGTTGAGCACTGAAGCTTTCTTT
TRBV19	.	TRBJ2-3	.	CASAGSSTDTQYF	TGTGCCAGCGCGGGGTCGTCGACAGATACGCAGTATTTT
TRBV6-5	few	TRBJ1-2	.	CASSYGSVGPNYGYTF	TGTGCCAGCAGTTACGGCTCGGTCGGTCCTAACTATGGCTACACCTTC
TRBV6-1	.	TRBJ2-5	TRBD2	CASSGVAGASGETQYF	TGTGCCAGCAGTGGCGTAGCGGGAGCCTCCGGGGAGACCCAGTACTTC
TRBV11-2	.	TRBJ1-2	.	CASSHPSDYGYTF	TGTGCCAGCAGCCACCCTAGCGACTATGGCTACACCTTC
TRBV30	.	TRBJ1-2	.	CAWKGGHGYTF	TGTGCCTGGAAGGGAGGGCATGGCTACACCTTC
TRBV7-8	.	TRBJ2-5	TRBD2	CASSREGLAEETQYF	TGTGCCAGCAGCCGTGAGGGACTAGCGGAAGAGACCCAGTACTTC
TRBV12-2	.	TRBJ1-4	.	CASRLAPRWGKGGKLFF	TGTGCAAGTCGCTTAGCCCCCCGATGGGGGAAAGGTGGAAAACTGTTTTTT
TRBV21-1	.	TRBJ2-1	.	CASIQTGAIRSNEQFF	TGTGCCAGCATCCAAACGGGGGCCATACGATCGAATGAGCAGTTCTTC
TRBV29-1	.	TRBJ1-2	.	CSVDREDGQNYGYTF	TGCAGCGTTGATCGAGAGGACGGACAAAACTATGGCTACACCTTC
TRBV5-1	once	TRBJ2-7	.	CASSLNSDHPGEQYF	TGCGCCAGCAGCCTCAACAGCGATCACCCCGGGGAGCAGTACTTC
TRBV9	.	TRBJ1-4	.	CASSSQISQYEKLFF	TGTGCCAGCAGCTCCCAGATCAGCCAGTATGAAAAACTGTTTTTT
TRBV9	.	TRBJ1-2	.	CALNRDPGNYGYTF	TGTGCCTTAAACCGGGACCCGGGTAACTATGGCTACACCTTC
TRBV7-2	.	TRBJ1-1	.	CASSLDVRRPTEAFF	TGTGCCAGCAGCTTAGATGTCAGGAGGCCCACTGAAGCTTTCTTT
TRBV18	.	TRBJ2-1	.	CASSPLMTVREFF	TGTGCCAGCTCACCACTTATGACCGTAAGGGAGTTCTTC